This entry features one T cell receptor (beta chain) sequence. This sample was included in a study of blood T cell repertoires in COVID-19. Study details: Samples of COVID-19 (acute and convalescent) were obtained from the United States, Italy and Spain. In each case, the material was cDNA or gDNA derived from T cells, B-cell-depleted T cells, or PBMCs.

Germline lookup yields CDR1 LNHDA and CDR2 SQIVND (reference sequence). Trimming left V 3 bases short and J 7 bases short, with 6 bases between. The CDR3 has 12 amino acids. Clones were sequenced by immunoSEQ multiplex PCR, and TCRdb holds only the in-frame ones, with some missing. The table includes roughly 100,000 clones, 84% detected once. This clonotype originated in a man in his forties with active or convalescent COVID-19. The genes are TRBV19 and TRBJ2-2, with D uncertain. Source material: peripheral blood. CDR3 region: CASSIRSGELFF. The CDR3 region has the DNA TGTGCCAGTAGTATTAGGAGCGGGGAGCTGTTTTTT.